Below, 30 T cell receptor beta chains from the same sample are listed, as sequenced in a study of blood T cell repertoires in COVID-19. Method: immunoSEQ multiplex PCR; TCRdb's copy keeps in-frame clones and lacks some. The table shows around 79,000 clones, with around 89% occurring only once. Sequencing was carried out using peripheral blood. These TCRs come from a man in his sixties or seventies with active or convalescent COVID-19.

A single count supports this clone. This chain links TRBV5-1 with TRBJ1-5; perhaps TRBD1 as D (6 bases). The CDR3 loop spans 15 amino acids. Between the trimmed V and J ends, which lost 2 bases and 7 bases, there was a span of 16 bases. Looked up from germline, CDR1 is SGHRS and CDR2 is YFSETQ. The CDR3 DNA is TGCGCCAGCAGCTTAGGTGGGCAGGGGTTACAGCCCCAGCATTTT. Encoded protein: CASSLGGQGLQPQHF.

This sequence joins TRBV12-3 or TRBV12-4 and TRBJ1-4; a possible D gene is TRBD1 (6 bases). CDR3 length equals 13 residues. Trimming took off 4 bases at V and 7 bases at J, with 10 bases between the two ends. The CDR3 DNA follows: TGTGCCAGCAGTTCAGGGGTACGTGAAAAACTGTTTTTT. Residues: CASSSGVREKLFF.

V usage is TRBV9 and J usage is TRBJ1-1, with D possibly being TRBD1 (5 bases). The CDR3 runs 15 residues. The germline gives CDR1 SGDLS, CDR2 YYNGEE. V lost 3 bases and J lost 1, with 13 bases in between. The CDR3 reads CASSAYFTGNTEAFF. In nucleotides, the CDR3 is TGTGCCAGCAGCGCATATTTCACAGGGAACACTGAAGCTTTCTTT.

The chain joins TRBV9 to TRBJ2-7, with 9 bases identical to TRBD2. Germline assignment: CDR1 SGDLS and CDR2 YYNGEE. The CDR3 spans 14 residues. The trim removed 0 bases at V and 4 bases at J, leaving 2 bases unmatched. Here the CDR3 reads CASSVGGRGYEQYF. The CDR3 coding sequence is TGTGCCAGCAGCGTAGGCGGGAGGGGTTACGAGCAGTACTTC.

The CDR3 sequence is CASSQQGAGFTNEKLFF. The CDR3 DNA sequence: TGTGCCAGCAGTCAACAGGGGGCCGGGTTCACTAATGAAAAACTGTTTTTT. The rearrangement uses TRBV6-6 and TRBJ1-4, with 9 positions matching TRBD1. The CDR3 length is 17 residues. J was trimmed by 2 bases and V by 5 bases; bases with no gene match: 9. Germline loops: CDR1 MNHNY, CDR2 SVGAGI (reference sequence).

Only a few counts were recorded for this clone. The chain has TRBV5-6 and TRBJ1-1, with D unclear. This CDR3 region has 15 residues. Trimming left V 0 bases short and J 1 base short, with 10 bases between. Germline CDR1 and CDR2: SGHDT and YYEEEE. The CDR3 protein is CASSLGLQTNTEAFF. CDR3 nucleotides: TGTGCCAGCAGCTTGGGTTTACAGACGAACACTGAAGCTTTCTTT.

The chain carries TRBV9 and TRBJ2-1, with D perhaps TRBD2 (5 bases). Germline V gene data show CDR1 as SGDLS and CDR2 as YYNGEE. The length of the CDR3 is 13 residues. Trimming shortened V by 1 base and J by 4 bases, and 6 bases separated the two germline ends. The CDR3 region is CASSVRGYNEQFF. The CDR3 nucleotides read TGTGCCAGCAGCGTAAGAGGGTACAATGAGCAGTTCTTC. The full variable domain, its missing parts supplied by reference TRBV9 and TRBJ2-1, is DSGVTQTPKHLITATGQRVTLRCSPRSGDLSVYWYQQSLDQGLQFLIQYYNGEERAKGNILERFSAQQFPDLHSELNLSSLELGDSALYFCASSVRGYNEQFFGPGTRLTVL.

The count of this clone is one. At one end the junction does not follow the germline gene, possibly because of a read error. The V gene is TRBV7-7, the J gene TRBJ2-1, with D possibly matching TRBD1 (6 bases). Germline-derived CDR1 and CDR2 are SSHAT and FNYEAQ (reference sequence). The CDR3 loop spans 15 amino acids. The CDR3 reads CASSLVQGQGNEQFF. The CDR3 DNA sequence: TGTGCTAGCAGCTTAGTCCAGGGCCAGGGGAATGAGCAGTTCTTC.

V usage is TRBV14 and J usage is TRBJ2-3; TRBD1 is a possible D gene (5 bases). The CDR3 totals 13 residues. Germline V gene data show CDR1 as SGHDN and CDR2 as FVKESK. Trimming removed 1 base at V and 4 bases at J, with 6 bases between. DNA of the CDR3: TGTGCCAGCAGCCAAGTACAGGCAGATACGCAGTATTTT. Translating gives CASSQVQADTQYF.

V usage is TRBV6-5 and J usage is TRBJ2-7; 8 bases match TRBD1. Germline assignment: CDR1 MNHEY and CDR2 SVGAGI. This CDR3 contains 15 residues. Trimming cost V 7 bases and J 1 base; bases outside gene matches: 9. The CDR3 is CASTWTGILSYEQYF. As DNA, the CDR3 is TGTGCCAGCACCTGGACAGGGATCTTATCCTACGAGCAGTACTTC.

The chain couples TRBV9 to TRBJ2-2; TRBD1 aligns across 8 bases. V trimming: 0 bases; J trimming: 6 bases; junction bases outside the gene matches: 4. The CDR3 is 15 amino acids. Germline V gene lookup returns CDR1 SGDLS and CDR2 YYNGEE. This chain's CDR3 is CASSVAGGASGELFF. The CDR3 DNA reads as TGTGCCAGCAGCGTAGCAGGGGGCGCTTCCGGGGAGCTGTTTTTT.

CDR3 residues: CASSLTYGQPQHF. The DNA for the CDR3 is TGTGCCAGCAGCCTCACATATGGTCAGCCCCAGCATTTT. The V and J genes are TRBV14 and TRBJ1-5; D ambiguous. Germline CDR1 is SGHDN and CDR2 is FVKESK. CDR3 length: 13 residues. The ends were cut back, 4 bases at V and 6 bases at J, with 10 bases in the middle.

The chain uses TRBV20-1 and TRBJ2-3, with D maybe TRBD2 (6 bases). CDR1 is DFQATT, CDR2 SNEGSKA, per germline (reference sequence). V gave up 3 bases and J gave up 1 base, with 8 bases separating them. The CDR3 is made up of 13 amino acids. The CDR3 loop is CSASQRGTDTQYF. Written as DNA, the CDR3 is TGCAGTGCTAGTCAGCGGGGCACAGATACGCAGTATTTT.

The chain combines TRBV5-1 with TRBJ2-1, with 11 bases fitting TRBD2. The length of the CDR3 is 15 residues. CDR1 is SGHRS and CDR2 is YFSETQ in the germline V gene. V was pared by 4 bases and J by 4 bases, with 4 bases of the junction left unmatched. Written as DNA, the CDR3 is TGCGCCAGCAGCCTTCTAGCGGGAGGATACAATGAGCAGTTCTTC. This sequence encodes CASSLLAGGYNEQFF.

The chain links TRBV25-1 to TRBJ2-1, with 9 bases that match TRBD2. V lost 2 bases and J lost 5; bases outside the gene matches: 7. The CDR3 sequence is 16 residues long. CDR1 and CDR2 from the germline V gene are MGHDK and SYGVNS. In nucleotides, the CDR3 is TGTGCCAGCAGTGAAAATGGGGCTAGCGGGGACAATGAGCAGTTCTTC. Protein: CASSENGASGDNEQFF.

This clone was recorded once. The chain is built from TRBV29-1 and TRBJ2-5; TRBD2 matches at 12 bases. The germline gives CDR1 SQVTM, CDR2 ANQGSEA. The CDR3 extends over 16 amino acids. V was pared by 4 bases and J by 1 base, with 7 bases of the junction left unmatched. CDR3 loop: CSVGTSGNAFQETQYF. The DNA for the CDR3 is TGCAGCGTTGGGACTAGCGGGAACGCCTTCCAAGAGACCCAGTACTTC. Full variable domain (missing parts from reference TRBV29-1 and TRBJ2-5): SAVISQKPSRDICQRGTSLTIQCQVDSQVTMMFWYRQQPGQSLTLIATANQGSEATYESGFVIDKFPISRPNLTFSTLTVSNMSPEDSSIYLCSVGTSGNAFQETQYFGPGTRLLVL.

The chain uses TRBV19 and TRBJ1-1; 7 nucleotides align to TRBD1. After removal of 7 bases from V and 4 bases from J, the junction contained 9 bases not matched to a gene. The CDR3 has 14 residues. CDR1 is LNHDA, CDR2 SQIVND, per germline (reference sequence). Here the CDR3 DNA reads TGTGCCAGTACCCCCACAGGGGAAGGCACTGAAGCTTTCTTT. Translating it yields CASTPTGEGTEAFF. The whole variable domain, filled in from reference TRBV19 and TRBJ1-1, reads DGGITQSPKYLFRKEGQNVTLSCEQNLNHDAMYWYRQDPGQGLRLIYYSQIVNDFQKGDIAEGYSVSREKKESFPLTVTSAQKNPTAFYLCASTPTGEGTEAFFGQGTRLTVV.

The chain employs TRBV18 and TRBJ1-2; D not resolved. CDR1 KGHSH and CDR2 LQKENI come from the germline V gene. Trimming cost V 6 bases and J 0 bases, with 14 bases left between them. The CDR3 has 15 residues. CDR3 region: CASSAQKDSNYGYTF. CDR3 nucleotide sequence: TGTGCCAGCTCTGCACAGAAGGATTCTAACTATGGCTACACCTTC.

The genes are TRBV4-1 and TRBJ1-4, with a weak D call TRBD1 (5 bases). CDR1 is MGHRA, CDR2 YSYEKL, per germline. The CDR3 length is 15 residues. The germline V and J ends were trimmed by 2 bases and 1 base, with 8 bases remaining between them. The CDR3 DNA reads as TGCGCCAGCAGCCAACCAAGGGGAACTAATGAAAAACTGTTTTTT. This codes for CASSQPRGTNEKLFF.

The rearrangement joins TRBV6-5 to TRBJ2-7, with 11 bases aligning to TRBD1. Trimming removed 8 bases from V and 5 bases from J; junction bases left unmatched: 8. The CDR3 runs to 14 residues. Germline lookup yields CDR1 MNHEY and CDR2 SVGAGI. CDR3: CASSLDRGRDEQYF. As DNA, the CDR3 is TGTGCCAGCTCTTTGGACAGGGGGCGCGACGAGCAGTACTTC.

This chain joins TRBV6-1 and TRBJ2-3; 9 positions agree with TRBD2. The V and J ends lost 0 bases and 2 bases, in that order; junction bases with no gene match: 9. This CDR3 is built from 18 residues. Per germline, CDR1 MNHNS and CDR2 SASEGT. CDR3 bases: TGTGCCAGCAGTGAAGCTGTCCCACTAGCGGGCTACACAGATACGCAGTATTTT. It codes for CASSEAVPLAGYTDTQYF.

This chain connects TRBV27 to TRBJ2-3, with 13 positions matching TRBD2. The CDR3 is 17 amino acids. Germline V gene data show CDR1 as MNHEY and CDR2 as SMNVEV (reference sequence). The ends lost 5 bases at V and 4 bases at J; junction bases unmatched: 9. CDR3 DNA: TGTGCCAGCAGTAAGAATCCCGGACTAGCGGGAGCAGATACGCAGTATTTT. Protein: CASSKNPGLAGADTQYF.

The chain's CDR3 is CASSPKGALYNSPLHF. DNA for the CDR3: TGTGCCAGCAGCCCCAAGGGGGCGCTTTATAATTCACCCCTCCACTTT. V usage is TRBV7-2 and J usage is TRBJ1-6, with 7 positions matching TRBD1. The V gene's germline CDR1 is SGHTA and CDR2 FQGNSA. V lost 5 bases, J lost 4 bases, and 8 bases stayed unmatched. The length of the CDR3 is 16 residues.

The chain couples TRBV5-1 to TRBJ2-2; no firm D call. This CDR3 spans 13 amino acids. Germline V CDR1 and CDR2: SGHRS, YFSETQ. V lost 4 bases and J lost 5, with 9 bases in between. The CDR3 coding sequence is TGCGCCAGCAGCCTCACAAGTACCGGGGAGCTGTTTTTT. This codes for CASSLTSTGELFF.

The J gene is TRBJ2-7, the V gene TRBV7-3; 10 nucleotides align to TRBD1. The trim removed 5 bases at V and 6 bases at J, leaving 7 bases unmatched. CDR3 length: 14 residues. The germline V gene has CDR1 SGHTA and CDR2 FQGTGA. The CDR3 DNA sequence: TGTGCCAGCAGCCCCGGGACAGGGGCCCTCGAGCAGTACTTC. Amino acids: CASSPGTGALEQYF.

This chain connects TRBV2 to TRBJ2-1; tentative D call: TRBD2 (6 bases). V lost 7 bases and J 2 bases, leaving 12 bases between the germline ends. The CDR3 length is 14 residues. Germline-derived CDR1 and CDR2 are SNHLY and FYNNEI. CDR3 nucleotides: TGTGCCAGCACCCCCGGCGGGGCCTACAATGAGCAGTTCTTC. Translating it yields CASTPGGAYNEQFF.

J is TRBJ1-1 and V is TRBV5-1, with TRBD1 identical over 7 bases. The V gene end was trimmed by 7 bases and the J gene end by 4 bases; junction bases not matched to a gene: 10. The V gene's germline CDR1 is SGHRS and CDR2 YFSETQ. The CDR3 extends over 14 amino acids. CDR3 protein: CASGKGARGTEAFF. The CDR3 nucleotides read TGCGCCAGCGGGAAGGGGGCGCGTGGCACTGAAGCTTTCTTT. Full variable domain (remainder filled in from reference TRBV5-1 and TRBJ1-1): KAGVTQTPRYLIKTRGQQVTLSCSPISGHRSVSWYQQTPGQGLQFLFEYFSETQRNKGNFPGRFSGRQFSNSRSEMNVSTLELGDSALYLCASGKGARGTEAFFGQGTRLTVV.

The chain employs TRBV5-1 and TRBJ1-6; D remains ambiguous. CDR3 size: 14 residues. The V end lost 0 bases, the J end lost 9 bases, and 10 bases lay between the germline ends. Per the germline V gene, CDR1 is SGHRS and CDR2 is YFSETQ. The CDR3 reads CASSLETDSSPLHF. The CDR3 DNA reads TGCGCCAGCAGCTTGGAAACAGATAGTTCACCCCTCCACTTT.

The V and J genes are TRBV27 and TRBJ1-2; maybe TRBD1 (6 bases). The CDR3 spans 14 residues. Germline V CDR1 and CDR2: MNHEY, SMNVEV (reference sequence). V lost 5 bases and J 4 bases, leaving 14 bases between the germline ends. The CDR3 sequence: CASSEGGQGYGYTF. The CDR3 bases are TGTGCCAGCAGTGAGGGGGGGCAAGGCTATGGCTACACCTTC.

V usage is TRBV5-1 and J usage is TRBJ2-5; tentative D call: TRBD1 (5 bases). The CDR3 loop spans 15 amino acids. CDR1 and CDR2 (germline): SGHRS, YFSETQ. Trimming removed 5 bases from V and 4 bases from J, with 18 bases in between. CDR3 sequence: CASRPRAAPGETQYF. DNA of the CDR3: TGCGCCAGCAGACCCAGGGCAGCACCAGGAGAGACCCAGTACTTC.